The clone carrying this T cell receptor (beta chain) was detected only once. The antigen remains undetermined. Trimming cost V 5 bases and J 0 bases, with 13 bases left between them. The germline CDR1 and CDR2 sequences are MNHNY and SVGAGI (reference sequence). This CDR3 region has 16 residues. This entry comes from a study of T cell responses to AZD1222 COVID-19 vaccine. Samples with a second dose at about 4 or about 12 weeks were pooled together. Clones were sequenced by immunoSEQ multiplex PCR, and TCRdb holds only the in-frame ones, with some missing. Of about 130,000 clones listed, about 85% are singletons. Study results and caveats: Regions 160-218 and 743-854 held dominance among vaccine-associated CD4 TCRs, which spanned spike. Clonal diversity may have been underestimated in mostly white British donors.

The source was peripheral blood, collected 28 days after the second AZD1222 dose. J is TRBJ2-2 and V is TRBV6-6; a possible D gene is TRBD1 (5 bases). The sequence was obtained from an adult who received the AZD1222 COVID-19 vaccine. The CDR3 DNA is TGTGCCAGCAGTCGAGAACAGGTGCCGAACACCGGGGAGCTGTTTTTT. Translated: CASSREQVPNTGELFF.